The T cell receptor (beta chain) under discussion was sequenced for a study of OX40 agonist ivuxolimab in advanced cancers. Study context: Hepatocellular carcinoma, melanoma, renal cell or head and neck cancer affected the dose-escalation patients.

After removal of 1 base from V and 11 bases from J, the junction contained 6 bases not matched to a gene. CDR3 length: 12 residues. Germline V gene data show CDR1 as GTSNPN and CDR2 as SVGIG (reference sequence). Clones were read by immunoSEQ multiplex PCR, and TCRdb kept only the in-frame ones, dropping some. This table has fewer than 55,000 clones, roughly 83% appearing once. The clonotype comes from an adult with an advanced solid tumor such as melanoma, head and neck, liver or kidney cancer. The sample consisted of CD4+ or CD8+ T cells sorted from blood, taken in a trial of the OX40 agonist ivuxolimab. J is TRBJ2-3 and V is TRBV30; 7 bases are a match to TRBD1. CDR3 nucleotides: TGTGCCTGGAGTGAACAGGGGTGGGAGCAGTATTTT. Encoded protein: CAWSEQGWEQYF.